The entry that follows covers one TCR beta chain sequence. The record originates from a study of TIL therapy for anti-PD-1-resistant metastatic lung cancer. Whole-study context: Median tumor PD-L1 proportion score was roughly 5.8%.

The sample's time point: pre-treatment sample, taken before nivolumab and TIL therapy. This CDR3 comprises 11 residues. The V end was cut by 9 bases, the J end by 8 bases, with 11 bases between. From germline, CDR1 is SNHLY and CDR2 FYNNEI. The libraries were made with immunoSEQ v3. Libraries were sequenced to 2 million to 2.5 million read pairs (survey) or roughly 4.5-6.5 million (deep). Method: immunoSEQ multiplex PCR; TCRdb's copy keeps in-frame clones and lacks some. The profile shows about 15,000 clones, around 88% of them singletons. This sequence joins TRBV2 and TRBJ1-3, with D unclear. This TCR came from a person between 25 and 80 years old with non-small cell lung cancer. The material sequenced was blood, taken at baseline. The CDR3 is CARKYGDTIYF. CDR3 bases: TGTGCCAGGAAATATGGGGACACCATATATTTT.